The clone carrying this T cell receptor (beta chain) was counted only a few times. The antigen remains unidentified. This record comes from a study of beta chain features in type 1 diabetes. Study observations and caveats: Among patients with Type 1 diabetes, TCRB CDR3s were moderately but significantly shorter in every one of the four CD4+ subsets. Compared to healthy donors, patients appeared to have naive, central memory and Treg TCRB repertoires that were more alike. The question left open here concerned HLA type influencing TCRB rearrangement.

In all sorted populations, purity surpassed 95%. What was sequenced were expressed TCRB transcripts, since all of the isolated RNA had been reverse transcribed. Each sample of naive, central memory or regulatory T cells had, on average, roughly 3.5 million reads. Profiled with immunoSEQ multiplex PCR; TCRdb holds only in-frame clones, not every one. The repertoire holds some 250,000 clones, with about 15% as singletons. Per germline, CDR1 MNHEY and CDR2 SMNVEV (reference sequence). The V and J ends lost 5 bases and 4 bases, in that order; junction bases with no gene match: 7. The CDR3 loop spans 15 amino acids.

Sequenced: naive CD4+ T cells from blood. The chain carries TRBV27 and TRBJ1-3; 8 bases map to TRBD1. This receptor was identified in a man under 40 with type 1 diabetes. The DNA of the CDR3 is TGTGCCAGCAGTCCGCAGGGGGCGCGGGGAAACACCATATATTTT. The encoded protein is CASSPQGARGNTIYF.